The 29 T cell receptor beta chains below all came from one sample that was sequenced in a study of T-cell reconstitution after alpha-beta-depleted transplantation in children. Unique molecular identifiers were incorporated when the TCRbeta library was constructed. Each CDR3 protein gets one entry after TCRdb re-called the PCR reads with MiXCR. In the table there are around 300,000 distinct CDR3 sequences, around 20% of which are singletons. The starting material was PBMCs, mostly from graft donor cells, obtained 180 days after TCRalphabeta/CD19-depleted stem cell transplant. These receptors all stem from a male patient aged 10 to 17 who had a stem cell transplant for acute lymphoblastic leukemia, so the T cells may come from the graft donor.

This clonotype was counted many times. The CDR3 bases are TGTGCCAGCAGTTTTAGACAGGTCACAGATACGCAGTATTTT. Encoded protein: CASSFRQVTDTQYF. This rearrangement joins TRBV12-3 or TRBV12-4 to TRBJ2-3, with D perhaps matching TRBD1 (6 bases). This CDR3 comprises 14 residues. V lost 3 bases, J lost 2 bases, and 9 bases lay in between.

The V call is TRBV5-5, the J call TRBJ2-7, with 9 positions matching TRBD2. Germline loops: CDR1 SGHKS, CDR2 YYEKEE (reference sequence). J was trimmed by 4 bases and V by 2 bases; bases with no gene match: 4. The CDR3 length is 14 residues. CDR3 amino acids: CASSFSGSMYEQYF. The CDR3, as DNA: TGTGCCAGCAGCTTTAGCGGGAGTATGTACGAGCAGTACTTC. Full variable domain (remainder filled in from reference TRBV5-5 and TRBJ2-7): DAGVTQSPTHLIKTRGQQVTLRCSPISGHKSVSWYQQVLGQGPQFIFQYYEKEERGRGNFPDRFSARQFPNYSSELNVNALLLGDSALYLCASSFSGSMYEQYFGPGTRLTVT.

The chain carries TRBV3-1 and TRBJ1-2; 9 nucleotides line up with TRBD1. Germline V lookup: CDR1 LGHDT, CDR2 YNNKEL (reference sequence). J was trimmed by 4 bases and V by 4 bases; bases with no gene match: 4. The CDR3 loop spans 14 amino acids. The CDR3 nucleotides are TGTGCCAGCAGCCCACAGGGGGCTGGCTATGGCTACACCTTC. Translated: CASSPQGAGYGYTF.

In this sample, this clonotype turned up a few times. The J gene is TRBJ1-3, the V gene TRBV20-1; D is perhaps TRBD1 (6 bases). V was shortened by 1 base and J by 1 base, with 8 bases between the two germline ends. CDR1 and CDR2 (germline): DFQATT, SNEGSKA (reference sequence). The CDR3 has 14 residues. The CDR3 is CSARGRGSGNTIYF. Here the CDR3 DNA reads TGCAGTGCTAGAGGGAGGGGGTCTGGAAACACCATATATTTT.

As to this clonotype: A junction end diverges from the germline sequence, so it may reflect a read error. This sequence joins TRBV2 and TRBJ1-1; maybe TRBD1 (6 bases). This CDR3 spans 12 amino acids. Looked up from germline, CDR1 is SNHLY and CDR2 is FYNNEI. The CDR3, as DNA: TGTGCCAGCAGTTTTTTGCCCCGGGGGCTCATCTTT. It is translated as CASSFLPRGLIF. Full variable domain (rest looked up from reference TRBV2 and TRBJ1-1): EPEVTQTPSHQVTQMGQEVILRCVPISNHLYFYWYRQILGQKVEFLVSFYNNEISEKSEIFDDQFSVERPDGSNFTLKIRSTKLEDSAMYFCASSFLPRGLIFGQGTRLTVV.

This clonotype was seen a few times. This sequence joins TRBV27 and TRBJ2-7; TRBD1 aligns across 7 bases. The CDR3 length is 18 residues. Germline assignment: CDR1 MNHEY and CDR2 SMNVEV (reference sequence). V was pared by 2 bases and J by 4 bases, with 17 bases of the junction left unmatched. CDR3 DNA sequence: TGTGCCAGCAGTTTAATATACGGGACAGCCCGATCGAGGTACGAGCAGTACTTC. Translating it yields CASSLIYGTARSRYEQYF.

This clonotype has just one count. V is TRBV6-1 and J is TRBJ2-1; D may be TRBD1 (5 bases). The CDR3 has 17 amino acids. The ends were cut back, 6 bases at V and 0 bases at J, with 18 bases in the middle. Germline V gene sequence: CDR1 MNHNS, CDR2 SASEGT. The CDR3 DNA reads TGTGCCAGCAGGGGCTGGGGCAGGCGGAGCTCCTACAATGAGCAGTTCTTC. The encoded protein is CASRGWGRRSSYNEQFF.

The table lists this clonotype with many counts. The rearrangement joins TRBV21-1 to TRBJ2-7; the DNA was not compared with TRBD1, the D call given in the table. TRBV21-1 is assigned pseudogene status. The CDR3 is made up of 16 amino acids. In DNA form, the CDR3 reads TGTGCCAGCAGCAAAGTGCCAGGGGGCACATCCTACGAGCAGTACTTC. Protein product: CASSKVPGGTSYEQYF.

This clonotype came up many times. V and J are TRBV28 and TRBJ1-5, with D possibly TRBD1 on 6 matching bases. V shed 5 bases and J shed 2 bases, with 16 bases lying between them. The length of the CDR3 is 16 residues. In germline, CDR1 is MDHEN, CDR2 SYDVKM. The CDR3 DNA follows: TGTGCCAGCAGTCCCTACAGGGACGGGGGCAATCAGCCCCAGCATTTT. Translation gives CASSPYRDGGNQPQHF.

This clonotype has just a few counts. V usage is TRBV29-1 and J usage is TRBJ2-7, with a weak D call TRBD2 (6 bases). V shed 7 bases and J shed 2 bases, with 15 bases lying between them. Per germline, CDR1 SQVTM and CDR2 ANQGSEA. CDR3 length: 13 residues. The CDR3 protein is CSGGDVTTYEQYF. The CDR3 DNA reads TGCAGCGGGGGGGACGTGACCACCTACGAGCAGTACTTC.

This sequence joins TRBV29-1 and TRBJ2-1, with D possibly matching TRBD2 (6 bases). The CDR3 consists of 14 residues. CDR1 and CDR2 (germline): SQVTM, ANQGSEA. V lost 3 bases, J lost 3 bases, and 12 bases lay in between. CDR3 in DNA: TGCAGCGTTGAGGGCGGGAAGATCTACAATGAGCAGTTCTTC. This translates into CSVEGGKIYNEQFF.

The table lists this clonotype with many counts. This sequence joins TRBV14 and TRBJ1-2; D not certain. The germline V gene has CDR1 SGHDN and CDR2 FVKESK. Between the trimmed V and J ends, which lost 0 bases and 4 bases, there was a span of 12 bases. This CDR3 is built from 15 residues. The CDR3 coding sequence is TGTGCCAGCAGCCAAGAAGGCTCAATTAGCTATGGCTACACCTTC. It yields the protein CASSQEGSISYGYTF.

This clonotype turned up a few times. The CDR3 nucleotides are TGTGCCAGCAGTTTCCGACAGTCCTACGAGCAGTACTTC. Amino acids: CASSFRQSYEQYF. This chain connects TRBV27 to TRBJ2-7; maybe TRBD1 (5 bases). The CDR3 loop spans 13 amino acids. Between the trimmed V and J ends, which lost 3 bases and 1 base, there was a span of 7 bases. The germline V gene has CDR1 MNHEY and CDR2 SMNVEV (reference sequence).

This clonotype was observed a few times. The chain combines TRBV15 with TRBJ1-4; 7 nucleotides agree with TRBD1. V lost 1 base to trimming and J lost 3 bases; unmatched junction nucleotides: 8. Germline loops: CDR1 LNHNV, CDR2 YYDKDF (reference sequence). The CDR3 sequence is 17 residues long. The CDR3 bases are TGTGCCACCAGCAGAGGTGATAGGGGGCGGTCTAATGAAAAACTGTTTTTT. This encodes CATSRGDRGRSNEKLFF.

This clonotype appeared a few times. The gene calls are TRBV12-3 or TRBV12-4 and TRBJ2-3; D could derive from TRBD1 or TRBD2 (6 bases each). V was shortened by 6 bases and J by 3 bases, with 22 bases between the two germline ends. This CDR3 has 17 amino acids. The CDR3 DNA is TGTGCCAGCAGGGAGGGGGGCCCGTGGTTGGAAACAGATACGCAGTATTTT. Translating it yields CASREGGPWLETDTQYF.

Only a few counts were recorded for this clonotype. The chain joins TRBV5-6 to TRBJ2-2; 7 nucleotides line up with TRBD2. The CDR3 runs 13 residues. From germline, CDR1 is SGHDT and CDR2 YYEEEE. Trimming removed 4 bases from V and 13 bases from J; junction bases left unmatched: 10. The CDR3 region has the DNA TGTGCCAGCAGCCCATGGGACCGCGGGAGGCTGTTTTTT. Residues: CASSPWDRGRLFF.

The chain couples TRBV5-1 to TRBJ2-7; the D gene is possibly TRBD1 (5 bases). V was pared by 0 bases and J by 0 bases, with 19 bases between. Germline CDR1 and CDR2: SGHRS and YFSETQ. This CDR3 spans 18 amino acids. The CDR3 protein is CASSLVLRANQVSYEQYF. The DNA of the CDR3 is TGCGCCAGCAGCTTGGTCCTCAGGGCCAACCAAGTCTCCTACGAGCAGTACTTC.

The CDR3 bases are TGCGCCAGCAGCCAAGGTGTAGGAGAGGGATCGTATGGCTACACCTTC. Its protein product is CASSQGVGEGSYGYTF. The V call is TRBV4-1, the J call TRBJ1-2, with no clear D. The V gene lost 1 base and the J gene lost 5 bases, with 17 bases spanning the gap. The CDR3 loop spans 16 amino acids. CDR1 and CDR2 (germline): MGHRA, YSYEKL.

This clonotype has only a few counts. The gene calls are TRBV5-1 and TRBJ2-3; D not certain. This CDR3 contains 14 residues. Germline V gene data show CDR1 as SGHRS and CDR2 as YFSETQ. The ends were cut back, 2 bases at V and 6 bases at J, with 13 bases in the middle. This CDR3 reads CASSFWIARDTQYF. CDR3 coding DNA: TGCGCCAGCAGCTTTTGGATCGCGCGGGATACGCAGTATTTT.

The chain combines TRBV19 with TRBJ2-7; 8 positions agree with TRBD1. The V gene's germline CDR1 is LNHDA and CDR2 SQIVND (reference sequence). This CDR3 comprises 16 residues. The V gene end was trimmed by 3 bases and the J gene end by 2 bases; junction bases not matched to a gene: 9. The CDR3 protein is CASSIGRTGCTYEQYF. CDR3 coding DNA: TGTGCCAGTAGTATCGGAAGGACAGGGTGTACCTACGAGCAGTACTTC. The full variable domain, its missing parts supplied by reference TRBV19 and TRBJ2-7, is DGGITQSPKYLFRKEGQNVTLSCEQNLNHDAMYWYRQDPGQGLRLIYYSQIVNDFQKGDIAEGYSVSREKKESFPLTVTSAQKNPTAFYLCASSIGRTGCTYEQYFGPGTRLTVT.

The V gene is TRBV7-3, the J gene TRBJ2-7; TRBD1 matches at 9 bases. V lost 0 bases and J lost 3; bases outside the gene matches: 3. CDR1 is SGHTA, CDR2 FQGTGA, per germline. The CDR3 has 15 residues. For the CDR3, the DNA is TGTGCCAGCAGCTTAACCGGGACAGGGAACTACGAGCAGTACTTC. Translating it yields CASSLTGTGNYEQYF.

This clonotype has a handful of counts. The gene calls are TRBV12-3 or TRBV12-4 and TRBJ2-4; TRBD1 is a possible D gene (5 bases). The CDR3 extends over 17 amino acids. V dropped 0 bases and J dropped 0 bases, with 12 bases sitting between them. In DNA, the CDR3 is TGTGCCAGCAGTTTAGCGGGGCAGAAGGTAGCCAAAAACATTCAGTACTTC. This sequence encodes CASSLAGQKVAKNIQYF.

This clonotype was counted between two and nine times. The chain carries TRBV11-3 and TRBJ2-5; unclear D gene. The ends were cut back, 3 bases at V and 5 bases at J, with 10 bases in the middle. CDR1 and CDR2 from the germline V gene are SGHNT and YENEEA. The CDR3 extends over 13 amino acids. This chain's CDR3 is CASSFSAIETQYF. The CDR3 DNA is TGTGCCAGCAGCTTTTCTGCGATCGAGACCCAGTACTTC. Looking up the rest from reference TRBV11-3 and TRBJ2-5 gives the full variable domain: EAGVVQSPRYKIIEKKQPVAFWCNPISGHNTLYWYLQNLGQGPELLIRYENEEAVDDSQLPKDRFSAERLKGVDSTLKIQPAELGDSAVYLCASSFSAIETQYFGPGTRLLVL.

This clonotype has more than one count but fewer than ten. The J gene is TRBJ2-7, the V gene TRBV11-3, with D maybe TRBD1 (6 bases). The CDR3 runs to 14 residues. V shed 1 base and J shed 5 bases, with 12 bases lying between them. Per germline, CDR1 SGHNT and CDR2 YENEEA. This CDR3 reads CASSLGTGWDEQYF. The CDR3 DNA sequence: TGTGCCAGCAGCTTAGGTACAGGGTGGGACGAGCAGTACTTC.

The chain joins TRBV20-1 to TRBJ2-1, with TRBD2 matching over 11 bases. This CDR3 comprises 14 residues. Germline values: CDR1 DFQATT, CDR2 SNEGSKA (reference sequence). With 6 bases clipped from V and 8 bases from J, the junction kept 9 bases outside the gene matches. As DNA, the CDR3 is TGCAGTGCCATTGGGGGACTAGCGGTAGATGAGCAGTTCTTC. Protein sequence: CSAIGGLAVDEQFF.

This chain uses TRBV7-8 with TRBJ1-5, with 7 nucleotides matching TRBD1. The V and J ends lost 5 bases and 4 bases, in that order; junction bases with no gene match: 14. Germline assignment: CDR1 SGHVS and CDR2 FQNEAQ. The CDR3 is made up of 17 amino acids. This CDR3 reads CASSLLRMDRPNQPQHF. The DNA of the CDR3 is TGTGCCAGCAGCCTGCTCCGGATGGACAGGCCGAATCAGCCCCAGCATTTT.

The V call is TRBV27, the J call TRBJ2-1; 9 bases fit TRBD2. V dropped 4 bases and J dropped 4; count of bases not matched to a gene: 8. The CDR3 runs to 16 residues. Germline V CDR1 and CDR2: MNHEY, SMNVEV (reference sequence). The CDR3 nucleotides read TGTGCCAGCAGTTCCTTAGCGGGAGTTCTGTACAATGAGCAGTTCTTC. This encodes CASSSLAGVLYNEQFF.

This clonotype was seen many times. The chain couples TRBV12-3 or TRBV12-4 to TRBJ2-7; 7 nucleotides align to TRBD2. Trimming took 3 bases from V and 0 from J; bases not matched to a gene: 5. The CDR3 loop spans 15 amino acids. The DNA of the CDR3 is TGTGCCAGCAGTTTGAGTAGCGGGCTCTCCTACGAGCAGTACTTC. Amino acid sequence: CASSLSSGLSYEQYF.

This clonotype turned up a few times. The gene calls are TRBV6-5 and TRBJ2-2; 8 nucleotides match TRBD2. CDR1 is MNHEY and CDR2 is SVGAGI in the germline V gene. The length of the CDR3 is 15 residues. V shed 3 bases and J 7 bases; nucleotides not matched to a gene: 7. The CDR3 sequence: CASSYGPGGSGELFF. Here the CDR3 DNA reads TGTGCCAGCAGTTATGGGCCGGGAGGGAGCGGGGAGCTGTTTTTT.